Listed here are 7 T cell receptor beta chains from one sample, sequenced in a study of T-cell reconstitution after alpha-beta-depleted transplantation in children. Preparation of the TCRbeta library was carried out with unique molecular identifiers. TCRdb fed the PCR reads into MiXCR, producing one record per CDR3 protein. Among roughly 170,000 distinct CDR3 sequences, around 6.8% were seen once, and the ten largest hold around 2.7%. Sample: PBMCs from the stem cell graft donor, taken from the stem cell graft. These receptors all come from a human donor who donated a stem cell graft to a child with Wiskott-Aldrich syndrome.

This clonotype showed up just a few times. The genes are TRBV7-8 and TRBJ2-7; the D is unclear. This CDR3 has 13 residues. Trimming removed 1 base from V and 3 bases from J, with 7 bases in between. CDR1 and CDR2 (germline): SGHVS, FQNEAQ. The CDR3: CASSLERLYEQYF. The CDR3, as DNA: TGTGCCAGCAGCTTAGAGAGGCTCTACGAGCAGTACTTC.

The chain links TRBV7-6 to TRBJ1-3; no reliable D call. V shed 6 bases and J shed 0 bases, with 18 bases lying between them. This CDR3 has 17 amino acids. Per germline, CDR1 SGHVS and CDR2 FNYEAQ. Here the CDR3 reads CASSLNPHPDSGNTIYF. CDR3 sequence (DNA): TGTGCCAGCAGTTTAAATCCCCATCCGGACTCTGGAAACACCATATATTTT.

This clonotype occurred many times. V gene TRBV29-1 combines with J gene TRBJ2-7, with D perhaps matching TRBD1 (8 bases). The CDR3 spans 13 residues. V lost 2 bases and J 6 bases, leaving 14 bases between the germline ends. Germline CDR1 and CDR2: SQVTM and ANQGSEA. For the CDR3, the DNA is TGCAGCGTTGAACCACACAGGGGGGGCGAGCAGTACTTC. Translation gives CSVEPHRGGEQYF.

This clonotype came up many times. V and J are TRBV20-1 and TRBJ2-3, with 9 bases identical to TRBD2. The CDR3 sequence is 17 residues long. Unmatched junction bases numbered 11, after V lost 0 bases and J lost 4 bases. In germline, CDR1 is DFQATT, CDR2 SNEGSKA (reference sequence). The CDR3 spells CSARDPASGNWADTQYF. CDR3 bases: TGCAGTGCTAGAGATCCCGCTAGCGGGAATTGGGCAGATACGCAGTATTTT.

This clonotype was seen at least ten times. The chain employs TRBV12-3 or TRBV12-4 and TRBJ2-3, with 7 nucleotides matching TRBD1. The CDR3 spans 13 residues. The junction had 3 bases not matched to a gene; V was cut back by 8 bases and J by 1 base. CDR3 protein: CASRQGRTDTQYF. CDR3 nucleotide sequence: TGTGCCAGCCGACAGGGCCGCACAGATACGCAGTATTTT.

This clonotype was detected ten times or more. CDR3 coding DNA: TGTGCCAGCAGTTTATCGTTGGGTGACAGGCACTACGAGCAGTACTTC. This gives the protein CASSLSLGDRHYEQYF. The V call is TRBV27, the J call TRBJ2-7; D is possibly TRBD1 (6 bases). The CDR3 contains 16 residues. Trimming cost V 0 bases and J 3 bases, with 15 bases left between them. CDR1 is MNHEY and CDR2 is SMNVEV in the germline V gene (reference sequence).

The V call is TRBV4-3, the J call TRBJ2-1, with D perhaps TRBD2 (6 bases). Looked up from germline, CDR1 is LGHNA and CDR2 is YSLEER. CDR3 length equals 15 residues. V lost 0 bases and J lost 3, with 9 bases in between. This chain's CDR3 is CASSQELADYNEQFF. The CDR3 region has the DNA TGCGCCAGCAGCCAAGAACTAGCAGACTACAATGAGCAGTTCTTC.